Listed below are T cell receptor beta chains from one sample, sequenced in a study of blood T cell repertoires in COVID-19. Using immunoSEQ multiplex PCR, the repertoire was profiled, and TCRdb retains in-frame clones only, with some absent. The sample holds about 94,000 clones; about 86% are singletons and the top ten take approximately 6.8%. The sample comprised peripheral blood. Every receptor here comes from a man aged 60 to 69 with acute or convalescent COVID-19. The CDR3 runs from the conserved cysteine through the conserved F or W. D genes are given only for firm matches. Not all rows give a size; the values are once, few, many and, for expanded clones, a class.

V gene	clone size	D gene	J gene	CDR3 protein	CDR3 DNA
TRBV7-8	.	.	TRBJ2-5	CASSWRDRLQETQYF	TGTGCCAGCAGCTGGAGGGACAGACTTCAGGAGACCCAGTACTTC
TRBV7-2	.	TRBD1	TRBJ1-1	CASSPGQGIGAFF	TGTGCCAGCAGTCCGGGACAGGGAATAGGTGCTTTCTTT
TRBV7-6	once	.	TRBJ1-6	CASSLRDSRSYNSPLHF	TGTGCCAGCAGCCTCCGGGACTCCCGCTCCTATAATTCACCCCTCCACTTT
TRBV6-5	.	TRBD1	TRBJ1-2	CASSKDRGDYGYTF	TGTGCCAGCAGCAAGGACAGGGGGGACTATGGCTACACCTTC
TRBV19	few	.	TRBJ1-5	CASSRRGIGDQPQHF	TGTGCCAGTAGTAGAAGGGGGATCGGGGATCAGCCCCAGCATTTT
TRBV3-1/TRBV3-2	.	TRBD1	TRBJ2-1	CASSQETGFDEQFF	TGTGCCAGCAGCCAGGAGACAGGGTTCGATGAGCAGTTCTTC
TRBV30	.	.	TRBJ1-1	CAWRPAGGGTEAFF	TGTGCCTGGAGGCCGGCGGGGGGCGGGACTGAAGCTTTCTTT
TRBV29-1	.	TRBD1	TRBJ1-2	CSVEERQGGYGYTF	TGCAGCGTTGAAGAACGACAGGGGGGCTATGGCTACACCTTC
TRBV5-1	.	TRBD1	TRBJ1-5	CASSPGGGQGNQPQHF	TGCGCCAGCAGCCCCGGCGGGGGACAGGGCAATCAGCCCCAGCATTTT
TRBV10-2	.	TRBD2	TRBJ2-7	CASSESSGGLGEQYF	TGCGCCAGCAGTGAGTCTAGCGGGGGGCTTGGGGAGCAGTACTTC
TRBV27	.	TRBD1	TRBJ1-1	CASSLVGGLNTEAFF	TGTGCCAGCAGTTTAGTAGGGGGCTTAAACACTGAAGCTTTCTTT
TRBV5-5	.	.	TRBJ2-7	CASSLVWGLSYEQYF	TGTGCCAGCAGCTTGGTATGGGGGCTGTCCTACGAGCAGTACTTC
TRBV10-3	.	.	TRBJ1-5	CAISGTDSNQPQHF	TGTGCCATCAGTGGGACAGACAGCAATCAGCCCCAGCATTTT
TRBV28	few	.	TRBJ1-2	CASSPPRKGDHGYTF	TGTGCCAGCAGTCCCCCTCGAAAAGGGGATCATGGCTACACCTTC
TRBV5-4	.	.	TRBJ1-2	CASSLQGNYGYTF	TGTGCCAGCAGCTTGCAGGGAAATTATGGCTACACCTTC
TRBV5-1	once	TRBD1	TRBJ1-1	CASSSIPGQGSNTEAFF	TGCGCCAGCAGCTCGATCCCGGGACAGGGCTCGAACACTGAAGCTTTCTTT
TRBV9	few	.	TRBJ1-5	CASSVGGGNQPQHF	TGTGCCAGCAGCGTAGGTGGAGGGAATCAGCCCCAGCATTTT
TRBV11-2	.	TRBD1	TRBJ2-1	CASSGRTGDVWNEQFF	TGTGCCAGCAGCGGACGGACAGGGGATGTTTGGAATGAGCAGTTCTTC
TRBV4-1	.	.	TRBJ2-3	CASATGGATDTQYF	TGCGCCAGCGCTACAGGGGGGGCCACAGATACGCAGTATTTT
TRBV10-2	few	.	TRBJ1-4	CASSESPGFSEKLFF	TGCGCCAGCAGTGAGTCGCCAGGTTTTTCTGAAAAACTGTTTTTT
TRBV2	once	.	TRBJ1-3	CASSEGGTGNTIYF	TGTGCCAGCAGTGAAGGGGGCACTGGAAACACCATATATTTT
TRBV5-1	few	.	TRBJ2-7	CASSLVTGYEQYF	TGCGCCAGCAGCTTGGTGACAGGCTACGAGCAGTACTTC
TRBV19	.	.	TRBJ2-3	CASSMVAAADTQYF	TGTGCCAGTAGTATGGTCGCAGCGGCAGATACGCAGTATTTT
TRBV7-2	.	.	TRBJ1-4	CASSSSREFNEKLFF	TGTGCCAGCAGCTCCTCCAGGGAATTTAATGAAAAACTGTTTTTT
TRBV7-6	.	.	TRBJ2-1	CASSLSSGLYNEQFF	TGTGCCAGCAGCTTATCCAGCGGGCTATACAATGAGCAGTTCTTC
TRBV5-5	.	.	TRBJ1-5	CASSLDARTNNQPQHF	TGTGCCAGCAGCTTGGATGCCCGGACAAACAATCAGCCCCAGCATTTT
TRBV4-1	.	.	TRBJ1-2	CASSQDLRGIYGYTF	TGCGCCAGCAGCCAAGATCTAAGGGGGATCTATGGCTACACCTTC
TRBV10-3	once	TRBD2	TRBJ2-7	CATQTSLAYEQYF	TGTGCCACCCAGACTAGCTTAGCGTACGAGCAGTACTTC
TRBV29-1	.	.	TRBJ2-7	CSVDRPGSSYEQYF	TGCAGCGTTGACAGGCCCGGGAGCTCCTACGAGCAGTACTTC
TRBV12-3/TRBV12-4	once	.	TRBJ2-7	CASSPVGSYEQYF	TGTGCCAGCAGTCCCGTCGGTTCCTACGAGCAGTACTTC
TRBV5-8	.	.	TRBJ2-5	CASSSRSWETQYF	TGTGCCAGCAGCTCTCGGAGCTGGGAGACCCAGTACTTC
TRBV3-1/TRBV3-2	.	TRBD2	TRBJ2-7	CASTGRGTYEQYF	TGTGCCAGCACCGGGAGGGGGACCTACGAGCAGTACTTC
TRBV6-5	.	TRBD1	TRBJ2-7	CATRPGQGFAYEQYF	TGTGCCACCCGACCGGGACAGGGGTTTGCCTACGAGCAGTACTTC
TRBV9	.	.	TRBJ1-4	CASSVEGVNEKLFF	TGTGCCAGCAGCGTAGAGGGGGTCAATGAAAAACTGTTTTTT
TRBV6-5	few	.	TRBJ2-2	CASSYSQMNTGELFF	TGTGCCAGCAGTTACTCCCAAATGAACACCGGGGAGCTGTTTTTT
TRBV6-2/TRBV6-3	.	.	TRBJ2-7	CASCLSGSYEQYF	TGTGCCAGCTGCCTTAGCGGTAGTTACGAGCAGTACTTC
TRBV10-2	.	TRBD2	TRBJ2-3	CASSESERGETTDTQYF	TGCGCCAGCAGTGAGTCGGAGCGGGGGGAGACCACAGATACGCAGTATTTT
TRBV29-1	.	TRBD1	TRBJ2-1	CSVEMGDRGYNEQFF	TGCAGCGTTGAAATGGGGGACAGGGGCTACAATGAGCAGTTCTTC
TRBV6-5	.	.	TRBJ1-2	CASSYSIDSLFYGYTF	TGTGCCAGCAGTTACTCTATAGACAGTCTGTTCTATGGCTACACCTTC
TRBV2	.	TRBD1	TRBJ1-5	CASSEGGQGRQPQHF	TGTGCCAGCAGTGAAGGGGGACAGGGAAGGCAGCCCCAGCATTTT
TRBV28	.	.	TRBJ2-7	CASRPQTDPYEQYF	TGTGCCAGCAGACCACAGACAGATCCCTACGAGCAGTACTTC
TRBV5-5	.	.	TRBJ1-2	CASSSFVTESYGYTF	TGTGCCAGCAGCTCTTTCGTGACAGAGAGCTATGGCTACACCTTC
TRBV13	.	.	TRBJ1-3	CASTLEEGPSGNTIYF	TGTGCCAGCACCCTCGAGGAGGGGCCTTCTGGAAACACCATATATTTT
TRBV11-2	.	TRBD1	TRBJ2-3	CASSFTGGASDTQYF	TGTGCCAGCAGCTTTACAGGGGGCGCGTCAGATACGCAGTATTTT
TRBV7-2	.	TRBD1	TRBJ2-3	CASSLGQGALADTQYF	TGTGCCAGCAGCTTAGGACAGGGGGCACTAGCAGATACGCAGTATTTT
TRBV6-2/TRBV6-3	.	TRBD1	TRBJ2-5	CASSYVTGETGGAQYF	TGTGCCAGCAGTTACGTTACCGGCGAGACAGGGGGGGCCCAGTACTTC
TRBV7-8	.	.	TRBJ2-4	CASSLGTGKNIQYF	TGTGCCAGCAGCTTAGGCACAGGGAAAAACATTCAGTACTTC
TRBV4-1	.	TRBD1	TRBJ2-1	CASSPGQGAQFF	TGCGCCAGCAGCCCGGGACAGGGAGCCCAGTTCTTC
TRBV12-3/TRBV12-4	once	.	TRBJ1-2	CASSLNLYGYTF	TGTGCCAGCAGTTTAAATCTGTATGGCTACACCTTC
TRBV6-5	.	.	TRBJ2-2	CASRDLGGTGELFF	TGTGCCAGCCGCGACCTGGGAGGCACCGGGGAGCTGTTTTTT
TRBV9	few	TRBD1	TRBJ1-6	CASSPRQGANSPLHF	TGTGCCAGCAGCCCCCGACAGGGGGCCAATTCACCCCTCCACTTT
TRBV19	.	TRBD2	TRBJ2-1	CASSASGTSGHEQFF	TGTGCCAGTAGTGCCTCCGGGACTAGCGGTCATGAGCAGTTCTTC
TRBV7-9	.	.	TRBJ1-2	CASREVRGFVDGYTF	TGTGCCAGCAGAGAAGTCCGGGGTTTCGTTGATGGCTACACCTTC
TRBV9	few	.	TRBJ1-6	CASSPQGSPDSPLHF	TGTGCCAGCAGCCCCCAGGGATCCCCTGATTCACCCCTCCACTTT
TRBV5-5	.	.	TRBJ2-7	CASSWGRGSYEQYF	TGTGCCAGCAGCTGGGGGCGAGGTTCCTACGAGCAGTACTTC